The 9 T cell receptor beta chains below were found in one sample sequenced in a study of post-analysis software for immune sequencing data. Their antigens are not known. The TCR beta cDNA libraries carried unique molecular identifiers. From the PCR reads, TCRdb called clonotypes with MiXCR, one entry per CDR3 protein. Among hundreds of thousands of distinct CDR3 sequences listed, 44% were seen once. Broader study findings: In patients, 4 to 6 TRBV segments were more frequent than in controls, with TRBV5-6, TRBV5-1 and TRBV20-1 among them.

Sequenced input: blood. These receptors came from a girl under 18 with multiple sclerosis.

The chain carries TRBV12-3 or TRBV12-4 and TRBJ2-1, with 9 bases identical to TRBD2. V dropped 2 bases and J dropped 8; count of bases not matched to a gene: 7. This CDR3 spans 15 amino acids. CDR3 amino acids: CASSLSASGEYEQFF. For the CDR3, the DNA is TGTGCCAGCAGTTTAAGTGCTAGCGGGGAATATGAGCAGTTCTTC.

The V gene is TRBV9, the J gene TRBJ2-1, with 10 bases that match TRBD2. The length of the CDR3 is 18 residues. Per the germline V gene, CDR1 is SGDLS and CDR2 is YYNGEE. The trim removed 0 bases at V and 2 bases at J, leaving 8 bases unmatched. The CDR3 DNA reads TGTGCCAGCAGCGTAGGTATTAGCGGGGGGTTACCCTACAATGAGCAGTTCTTC. This translates into CASSVGISGGLPYNEQFF. Combining the CDR3 with reference TRBV9 and TRBJ2-1 gives the whole variable domain DSGVTQTPKHLITATGQRVTLRCSPRSGDLSVYWYQQSLDQGLQFLIQYYNGEERAKGNILERFSAQQFPDLHSELNLSSLELGDSALYFCASSVGISGGLPYNEQFFGPGTRLTVL.

This chain links TRBV12-3 or TRBV12-4 with TRBJ2-7; D is unresolved. The CDR3 has 13 residues. Trimming took off 1 base at V and 2 bases at J, with 6 bases between the two ends. CDR3 sequence reads: CASSLGHTYEQYF. The CDR3 nucleotides are TGTGCCAGCAGTTTAGGACACACCTACGAGCAGTACTTC.

The chain links TRBV4-1 to TRBJ1-2; 7 positions agree with TRBD1. V dropped 6 bases and J dropped 4; count of bases not matched to a gene: 11. The CDR3 covers 15 residues. CDR1 MGHRA and CDR2 YSYEKL come from the germline V gene. The CDR3 nucleotides are TGCGCCAGCAGACTCGACAGGGTGGATGCCTATGGCTACACCTTC. Its protein product is CASRLDRVDAYGYTF.

J is TRBJ2-3 and V is TRBV20-1; TRBD2 is a possible D gene (6 bases). Germline loops: CDR1 DFQATT, CDR2 SNEGSKA (reference sequence). The V end lost 3 bases, the J end lost 0 bases, and 13 bases lay between the germline ends. This CDR3 contains 15 residues. Here the CDR3 DNA reads TGCAGTGCTAGCCCTAGGCGGGGAAGCACAGATACGCAGTATTTT. Translated: CSASPRRGSTDTQYF.

The rearrangement uses TRBV20-1 and TRBJ2-7; D is undetermined. V was trimmed by 3 bases and J by 3 bases, leaving 21 bases between them. Germline V lookup: CDR1 DFQATT, CDR2 SNEGSKA (reference sequence). The CDR3 spans 16 residues. The CDR3 nucleotides read TGCAGTGCTAGGCTTGTGGGCGGCTCCCGATTCTACGAGCAGTACTTC. Amino acid sequence: CSARLVGGSRFYEQYF.

The chain joins TRBV28 to TRBJ2-1; D is unresolved. Deletions cut 1 base from V and 7 bases from J, with 5 bases between. From germline, CDR1 is MDHEN and CDR2 SYDVKM. The CDR3 is 12 amino acids. For the CDR3, the DNA is TGTGCCAGCAGTTTATTCGGTAATGAGCAGTTCTTC. Its translation: CASSLFGNEQFF.

For this clonotype: Mismatch with germline at one junction end may stem from a read error. The chain uses TRBV27 and TRBJ2-1, with D tentatively TRBD1 (6 bases). Germline V gene data show CDR1 as MNHEY and CDR2 as SMNVEV (reference sequence). The CDR3 has 14 amino acids. The CDR3 loop is CTSSTDSPYNEQFF. DNA of the CDR3: TGTACCAGCAGTACGGACAGTCCTTACAATGAGCAGTTCTTC.

The table lists this clonotype with a count of one. The V call is TRBV5-5, the J call TRBJ2-5; 9 nucleotides align to TRBD1. Germline V gene lookup returns CDR1 SGHKS and CDR2 YYEKEE (reference sequence). This CDR3 region has 15 residues. V lost 4 bases and J lost 11; bases outside the gene matches: 15. CDR3 region: CASSTNRGRGSEQYF. CDR3 nucleotide sequence: TGTGCCAGCAGCACAAACAGGGGGCGCGGATCTGAGCAGTACTTC. The full variable domain, its missing parts supplied by reference TRBV5-5 and TRBJ2-5, is DAGVTQSPTHLIKTRGQQVTLRCSPISGHKSVSWYQQVLGQGPQFIFQYYEKEERGRGNFPDRFSARQFPNYSSELNVNALLLGDSALYLCASSTNRGRGSEQYFGPGTRLLVL.